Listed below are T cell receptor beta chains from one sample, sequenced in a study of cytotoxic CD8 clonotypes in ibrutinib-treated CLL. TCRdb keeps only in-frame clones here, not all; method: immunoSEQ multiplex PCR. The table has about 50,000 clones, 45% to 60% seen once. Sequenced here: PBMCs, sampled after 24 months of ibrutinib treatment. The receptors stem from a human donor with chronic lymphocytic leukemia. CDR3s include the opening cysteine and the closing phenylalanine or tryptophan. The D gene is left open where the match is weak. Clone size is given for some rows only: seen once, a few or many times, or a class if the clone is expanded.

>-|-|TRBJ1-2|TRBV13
CASSGTPTAYYGYTF
TGTGCCAGCAGTGGGACGCCAACGGCCTACTATGGCTACACCTTC
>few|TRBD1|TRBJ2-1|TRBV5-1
CASSAELAGTGRDEQFF
TGCGCCAGCAGCGCGGAACTTGCCGGGACAGGGAGGGATGAGCAGTTCTTC
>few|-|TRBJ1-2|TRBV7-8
CASSLAVMAADYGYTF
TGTGCCAGCAGCTTAGCGGTTATGGCAGCTGACTATGGCTACACCTTC
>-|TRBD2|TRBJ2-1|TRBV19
CASSTRLAGVLQSSYNEQFF
TGTGCCAGTAGTACCCGACTAGCGGGGGTCCTCCAGAGCTCCTACAATGAGCAGTTCTTC
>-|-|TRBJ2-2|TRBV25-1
CASSEAYGHGELFF
TGTGCCAGCAGTGAAGCTTACGGGCACGGGGAGCTGTTTTTT
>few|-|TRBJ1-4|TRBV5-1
CASSYGPNEKLFF
TGCGCCAGCAGCTACGGGCCGAATGAAAAACTGTTTTTT
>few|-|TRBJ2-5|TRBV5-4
CASSPRPRSETQYF
TGTGCCAGCAGCCCCCGGCCCAGGTCTGAGACCCAGTACTTC
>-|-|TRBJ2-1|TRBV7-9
CASSSQGSGTTYNEQFF
TGTGCCAGCAGCTCACAGGGATCGGGGACTACCTACAATGAGCAGTTCTTC
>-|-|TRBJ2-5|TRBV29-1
CSVDGGRQETQYF
TGCAGCGTTGATGGTGGACGGCAAGAGACCCAGTACTTC
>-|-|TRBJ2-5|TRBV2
CASSLTEETQYF
TGTGCCAGCAGTCTGACCGAAGAGACCCAGTACTTC
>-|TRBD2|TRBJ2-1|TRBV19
CASSLTIGLAVPSYNEQFF
TGTGCCAGTAGTCTTACAATCGGACTAGCGGTGCCCTCCTACAATGAGCAGTTCTTC